This entry lists 13 T cell receptor beta chains sequenced from one sample in a study of blood T cell repertoires in COVID-19. Here immunoSEQ multiplex PCR was the method, and the copy in TCRdb shows in-frame clones only, minus some. The table includes around 270,000 clones, approximately 85% detected once. Sample: PBMCs or T cells enriched from blood (not recorded which). These receptors were obtained from a woman aged 25 to 39 who had recovered from COVID-19.

V and J are TRBV30 and TRBJ2-7; a possible D gene is TRBD2 (5 bases). Germline lookup yields CDR1 GTSNPN and CDR2 SVGIG (reference sequence). CDR3 size: 12 residues. V was pared by 3 bases and J by 5 bases, with 11 bases between. The CDR3 nucleotides are TGTGCCTGGAGCCGGGGTAACAACGAGCAGTACTTC. The encoded protein is CAWSRGNNEQYF. Based on the CDR3 plus reference TRBV30 and TRBJ2-7, the full variable domain is SQTIHQWPATLVQPVGSPLSLECTVEGTSNPNLYWYRQAAGRGLQLLFYSVGIGQISSEVPQNLSASRPQDRQFILSSKKLLLSDSGFYLCAWSRGNNEQYFGPGTRLTVT.

This clone is a singleton in its sample. The J gene is TRBJ1-4, the V gene TRBV7-2, with D possibly TRBD1 on 6 matching bases. Germline values: CDR1 SGHTA, CDR2 FQGNSA. V lost 5 bases, J lost 5 bases, and 15 bases lay in between. The CDR3 runs 15 residues. The CDR3: CASSRGQFSNEKLFF. CDR3 DNA sequence: TGTGCCAGCAGCCGCGGACAGTTTAGCAATGAAAAACTGTTTTTT.

The chain recombines TRBV5-5 with TRBJ2-5, with 9 bases matching TRBD1. Germline loops: CDR1 SGHKS, CDR2 YYEKEE (reference sequence). The CDR3 is 16 residues long. V was clipped by 5 bases and J by 2 bases; unmatched bases: 10. The CDR3 DNA reads as TGTGCCAGCAGTTTTTCCGGGACAGGGCCACAAGAGACCCAGTACTTC. Translating gives CASSFSGTGPQETQYF.

This sequence joins TRBV29-1 and TRBJ2-2; D gene uncertain. V lost 7 bases to trimming and J lost 2 bases, with 5 bases between them. Germline V gene lookup returns CDR1 SQVTM and CDR2 ANQGSEA. The CDR3 length is 11 residues. The CDR3 here is CSGQNTGELFF. CDR3 DNA: TGCAGCGGACAAAACACCGGGGAGCTGTTTTTT.

The chain has TRBV29-1 and TRBJ1-1, with a weak D call TRBD1 (5 bases). The germline gives CDR1 SQVTM, CDR2 ANQGSEA. The CDR3 sequence is 12 residues long. The CDR3 loop reads CRCETGNTEAFF. CDR3 DNA: TGCAGGTGTGAAACAGGTAACACTGAAGCTTTCTTT.

The chain joins TRBV11-1 to TRBJ2-1, with 9 bases identical to TRBD2. With V trimmed by 4 bases and J by 4 bases, 5 bases remained unmatched. The CDR3 has 15 amino acids. Germline CDR1 SGHAT, CDR2 FQDESV (reference sequence). DNA for the CDR3: TGTGCCAGCAGCTCAACTACTAGCGGGTACAATGAGCAGTTCTTC. Translating it yields CASSSTTSGYNEQFF.

This clone has only one observation. The J gene is TRBJ2-7, the V gene TRBV27; 7 positions match TRBD1. The V and J ends lost 2 bases and 4 bases, in that order; junction bases with no gene match: 14. CDR3 length equals 17 residues. Per the germline V gene, CDR1 is MNHEY and CDR2 is SMNVEV (reference sequence). CDR3 in amino acids: CASSLNPTGTGAYEQYF. CDR3 DNA sequence: TGTGCCAGCAGTTTAAACCCGACAGGGACGGGCGCTTACGAGCAGTACTTC.

The V and J genes are TRBV28 and TRBJ2-1; maybe TRBD1 (6 bases). Trimming took off 2 bases at V and 9 bases at J, with 20 bases between the two ends. This CDR3 has 16 residues. Germline assignment: CDR1 MDHEN and CDR2 SYDVKM. The CDR3 region has the DNA TGTGCCAGCAGTTTAGCGTCGCATCCTCAGGGGATTGAGCAGTTCTTC. It encodes CASSLASHPQGIEQFF.

CDR3 sequence (DNA): TGTGCCTGGAGTTTGGGGCAGGGGGGCTACGAGCAGTACTTC. It translates to CAWSLGQGGYEQYF. V and J are TRBV30 and TRBJ2-7, with D perhaps TRBD1 (7 bases). Germline-derived CDR1 and CDR2 are GTSNPN and SVGIG (reference sequence). Trimming removed 2 bases at V and 3 bases at J, with 14 bases between. There are 14 residues in the CDR3.

The chain carries TRBV2 and TRBJ1-1; D is possibly TRBD1 (6 bases). The CDR3 is 15 residues long. V was shortened by 7 bases and J by 3 bases, with 18 bases between the two germline ends. In germline, CDR1 is SNHLY, CDR2 FYNNEI. The CDR3 region is CASTPGHGSYTEAFF. The CDR3 DNA reads TGTGCCAGCACACCGGGACACGGGTCCTACACTGAAGCTTTCTTT. Full variable domain (rest looked up from reference TRBV2 and TRBJ1-1): EPEVTQTPSHQVTQMGQEVILRCVPISNHLYFYWYRQILGQKVEFLVSFYNNEISEKSEIFDDQFSVERPDGSNFTLKIRSTKLEDSAMYFCASTPGHGSYTEAFFGQGTRLTVV.

The chain uses TRBV14 and TRBJ2-7, with D tentatively TRBD1 (6 bases). Germline assignment: CDR1 SGHDN and CDR2 FVKESK. CDR3 size: 14 residues. V was shortened by 1 base and J by 3 bases, with 10 bases between the two germline ends. In DNA, the CDR3 is TGTGCCAGCAGCCAAGCGGCAGGGGACTACGAGCAGTACTTC. Protein product: CASSQAAGDYEQYF. The full variable domain, rest sourced from reference TRBV14 and TRBJ2-7, is EAGVTQFPSHSVIEKGQTVTLRCDPISGHDNLYWYRRVMGKEIKFLLHFVKESKQDESGMPNNRFLAERTGGTYSTLKVQPAELEDSGVYFCASSQAAGDYEQYFGPGTRLTVT.

In this sample, this clone turned up once. The chain couples TRBV6-5 to TRBJ1-2, with D unclear. V lost 10 bases and J 8 bases, leaving 26 bases between the germline ends. Germline CDR1 is MNHEY and CDR2 is SVGAGI. This CDR3 region has 15 residues. CDR3 sequence: CAIRTFTTALVGYTF. CDR3 sequence (DNA): TGTGCCATCCGAACATTTACTACGGCCTTGGTAGGCTACACCTTC.

There are a few counts of this clone. The genes are TRBV28 and TRBJ2-5, with 8 nucleotides matching TRBD2. Germline CDR1 and CDR2: MDHEN and SYDVKM. The V gene end was trimmed by 3 bases and the J gene end by 4 bases; junction bases not matched to a gene: 4. There are 14 residues in the CDR3. CDR3 DNA sequence: TGTGCCAGCAGTTTTGGGGCGGGGGGAGAGACCCAGTACTTC. Encoded protein: CASSFGAGGETQYF.